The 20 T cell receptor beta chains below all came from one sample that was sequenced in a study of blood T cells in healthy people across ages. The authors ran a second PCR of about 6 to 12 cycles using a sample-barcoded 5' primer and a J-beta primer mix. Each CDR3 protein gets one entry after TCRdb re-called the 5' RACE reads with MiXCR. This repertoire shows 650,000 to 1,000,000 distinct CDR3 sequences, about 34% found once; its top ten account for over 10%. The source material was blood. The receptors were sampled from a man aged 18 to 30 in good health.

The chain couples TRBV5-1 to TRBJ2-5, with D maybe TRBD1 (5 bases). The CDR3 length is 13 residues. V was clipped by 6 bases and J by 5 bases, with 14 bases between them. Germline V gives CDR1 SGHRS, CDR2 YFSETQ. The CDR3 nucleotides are TGCGCCAGCACTCCGCTAGGGGTGGAGACCCAGTACTTC. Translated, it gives CASTPLGVETQYF.

CDR3 DNA: TGCAGTGCTACTCAGGGTTACGATCAGCCCCAGCATTTT. This sequence encodes CSATQGYDQPQHF. The V call is TRBV20-1, the J call TRBJ1-5; maybe TRBD1 (5 bases). Looked up from germline, CDR1 is DFQATT and CDR2 is SNEGSKA (reference sequence). V was trimmed by 4 bases and J by 5 bases, leaving 12 bases between them. This CDR3 comprises 13 residues.

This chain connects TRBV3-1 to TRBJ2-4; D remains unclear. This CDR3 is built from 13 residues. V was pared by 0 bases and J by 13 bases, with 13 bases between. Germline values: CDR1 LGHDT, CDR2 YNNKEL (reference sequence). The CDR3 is CASSQEFSNEQYF. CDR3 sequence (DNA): TGTGCCAGCAGCCAAGAGTTCTCGAATGAGCAGTACTTC.

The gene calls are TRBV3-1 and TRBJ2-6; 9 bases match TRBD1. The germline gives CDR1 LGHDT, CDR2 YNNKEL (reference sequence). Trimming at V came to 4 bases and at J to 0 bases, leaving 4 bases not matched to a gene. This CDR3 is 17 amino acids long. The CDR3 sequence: CASSRGQGSSGANVLTF. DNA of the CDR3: TGTGCCAGCAGCCGCGGACAGGGGAGCTCTGGGGCCAACGTCCTGACTTTC.

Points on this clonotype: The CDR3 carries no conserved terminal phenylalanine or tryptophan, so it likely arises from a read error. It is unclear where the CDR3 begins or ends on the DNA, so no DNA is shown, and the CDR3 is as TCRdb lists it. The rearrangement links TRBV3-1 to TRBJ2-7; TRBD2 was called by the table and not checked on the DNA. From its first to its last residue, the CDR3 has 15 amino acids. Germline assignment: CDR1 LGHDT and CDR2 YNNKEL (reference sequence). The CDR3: CASSQASGIPTSSTS.

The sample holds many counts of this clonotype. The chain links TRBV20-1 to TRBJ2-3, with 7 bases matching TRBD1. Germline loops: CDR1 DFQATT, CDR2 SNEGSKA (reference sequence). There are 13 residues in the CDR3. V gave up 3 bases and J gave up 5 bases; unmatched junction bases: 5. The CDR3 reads CSASTRGRDTQYF. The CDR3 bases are TGCAGTGCTAGTACCAGGGGGAGAGATACGCAGTATTTT.

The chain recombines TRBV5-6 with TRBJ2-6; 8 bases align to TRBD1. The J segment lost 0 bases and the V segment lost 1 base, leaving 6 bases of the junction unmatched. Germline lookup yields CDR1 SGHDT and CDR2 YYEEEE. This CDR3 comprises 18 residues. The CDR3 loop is CASSLRRQGSSGANVLTF. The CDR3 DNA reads TGTGCCAGCAGCTTGCGTCGACAGGGGAGCTCTGGGGCCAACGTCCTGACTTTC. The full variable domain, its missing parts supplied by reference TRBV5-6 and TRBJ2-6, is DAGVTQSPTHLIKTRGQQVTLRCSPKSGHDTVSWYQQALGQGPQFIFQYYEEEERQRGNFPDRFSGHQFPNYSSELNVNALLLGDSALYLCASSLRRQGSSGANVLTFGAGSRLTVL.

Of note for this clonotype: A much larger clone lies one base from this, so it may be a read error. Here the CDR3 reads CASSPQGIPYNEQYF. Here the CDR3 DNA reads TGTGCCAGCAGCCCGCAGGGGATTCCCTACAATGAGCAGTACTTC. The rearrangement joins TRBV12-3 or TRBV12-4 to TRBJ2-7, with a tentative D call TRBD1 (6 bases). The CDR3 contains 15 residues. V lost 6 bases and J 7 bases, leaving 22 bases between the germline ends.

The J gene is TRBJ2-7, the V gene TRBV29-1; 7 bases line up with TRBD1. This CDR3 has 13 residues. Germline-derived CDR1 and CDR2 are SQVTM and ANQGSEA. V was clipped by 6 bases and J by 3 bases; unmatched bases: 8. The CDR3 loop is CSVANRQGYEQYF. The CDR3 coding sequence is TGCAGCGTGGCAAACCGACAGGGCTACGAGCAGTACTTC.

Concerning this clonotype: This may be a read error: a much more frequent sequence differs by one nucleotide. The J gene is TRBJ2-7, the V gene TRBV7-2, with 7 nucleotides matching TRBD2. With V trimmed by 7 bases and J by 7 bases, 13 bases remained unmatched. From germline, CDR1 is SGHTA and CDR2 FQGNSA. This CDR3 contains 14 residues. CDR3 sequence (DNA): TGTGCCAGCAACTTTGGGGAGGGGTCGAGAGAGCAGTACTTC. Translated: CASNFGEGSREQYF.

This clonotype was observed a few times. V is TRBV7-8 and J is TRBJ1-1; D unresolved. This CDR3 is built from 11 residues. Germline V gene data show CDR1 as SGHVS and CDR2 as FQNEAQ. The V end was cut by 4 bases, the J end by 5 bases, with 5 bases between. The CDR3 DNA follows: TGTGCCAGCAGCTCGAAGACTGAAGCTTTCTTT. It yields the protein CASSSKTEAFF.

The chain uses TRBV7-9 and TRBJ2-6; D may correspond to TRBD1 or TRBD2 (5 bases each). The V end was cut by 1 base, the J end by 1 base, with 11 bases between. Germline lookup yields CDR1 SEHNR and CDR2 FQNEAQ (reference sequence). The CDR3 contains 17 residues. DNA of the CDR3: TGTGCCAGCAGCTTAGAAAGGGGAGCGTCTGGGGCCAACGTCCTGACTTTC. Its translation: CASSLERGASGANVLTF.

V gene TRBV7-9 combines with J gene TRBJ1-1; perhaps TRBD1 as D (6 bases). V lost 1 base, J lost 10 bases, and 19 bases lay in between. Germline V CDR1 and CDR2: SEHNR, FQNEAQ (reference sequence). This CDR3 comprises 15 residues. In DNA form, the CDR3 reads TGTGCCAGCAGCTTAGAAGGCCGCGACAGGACGGGAGCTTTCTTT. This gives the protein CASSLEGRDRTGAFF.

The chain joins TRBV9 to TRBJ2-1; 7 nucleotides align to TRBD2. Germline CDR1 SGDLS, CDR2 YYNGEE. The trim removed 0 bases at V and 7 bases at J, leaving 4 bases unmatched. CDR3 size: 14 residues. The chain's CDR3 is CASSVAGGNNEQFF. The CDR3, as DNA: TGTGCCAGCAGCGTAGCGGGGGGAAATAATGAGCAGTTCTTC.

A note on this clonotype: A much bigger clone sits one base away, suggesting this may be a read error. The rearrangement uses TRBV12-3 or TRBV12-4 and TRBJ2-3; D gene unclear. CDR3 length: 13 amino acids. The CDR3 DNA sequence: TGTGTCAGCAGCGAAATTAGCACAGATACGCAGTATTTT. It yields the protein CVSSEISTDTQYF.

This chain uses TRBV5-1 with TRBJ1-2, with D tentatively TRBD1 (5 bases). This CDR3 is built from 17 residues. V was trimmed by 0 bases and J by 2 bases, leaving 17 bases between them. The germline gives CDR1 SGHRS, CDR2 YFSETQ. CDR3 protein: CASSLGGTGRPNYGYTF. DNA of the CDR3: TGCGCCAGCAGCTTGGGTGGAACAGGTCGTCCCAACTATGGCTACACCTTC.

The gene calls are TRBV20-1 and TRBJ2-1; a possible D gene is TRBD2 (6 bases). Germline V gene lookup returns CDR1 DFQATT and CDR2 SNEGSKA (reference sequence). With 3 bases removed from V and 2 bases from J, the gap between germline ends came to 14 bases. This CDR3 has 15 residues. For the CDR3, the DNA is TGCAGTGCTAGGCGGGGAGGAGACCCCTACAATGAGCAGTTCTTC. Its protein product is CSARRGGDPYNEQFF.

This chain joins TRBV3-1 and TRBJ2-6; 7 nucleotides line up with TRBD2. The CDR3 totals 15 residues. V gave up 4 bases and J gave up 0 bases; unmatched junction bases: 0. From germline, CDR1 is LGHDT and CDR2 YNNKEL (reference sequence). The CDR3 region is CASSRGGSGANVLTF. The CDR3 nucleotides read TGTGCCAGCAGCCGGGGGGGCTCTGGGGCCAACGTCCTGACTTTC.

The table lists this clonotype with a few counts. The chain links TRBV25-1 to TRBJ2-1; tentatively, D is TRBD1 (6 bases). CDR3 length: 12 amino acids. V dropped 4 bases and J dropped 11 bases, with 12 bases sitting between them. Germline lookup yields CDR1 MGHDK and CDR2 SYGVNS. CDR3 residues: CASSGGLFQQFF. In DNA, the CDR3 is TGTGCCAGCAGTGGGGGGCTATTTCAGCAGTTCTTC.

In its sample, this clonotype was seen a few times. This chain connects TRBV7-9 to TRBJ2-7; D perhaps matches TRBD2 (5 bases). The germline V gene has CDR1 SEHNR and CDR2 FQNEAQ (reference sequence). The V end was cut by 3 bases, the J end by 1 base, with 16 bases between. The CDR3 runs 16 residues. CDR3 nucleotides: TGTGCCAGCAGCTTTAGGACCTCCGGAGGTTCCTACGAGCAGTACTTC. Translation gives CASSFRTSGGSYEQYF.